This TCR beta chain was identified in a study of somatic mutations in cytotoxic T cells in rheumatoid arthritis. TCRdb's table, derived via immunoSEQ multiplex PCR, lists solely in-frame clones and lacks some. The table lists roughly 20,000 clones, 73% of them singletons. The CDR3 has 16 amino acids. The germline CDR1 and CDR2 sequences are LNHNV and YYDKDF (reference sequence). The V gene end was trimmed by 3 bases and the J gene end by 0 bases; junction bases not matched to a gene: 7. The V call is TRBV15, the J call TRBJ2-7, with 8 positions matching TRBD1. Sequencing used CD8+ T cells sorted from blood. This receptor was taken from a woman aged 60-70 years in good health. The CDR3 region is CATSRERGTGSYEQYF. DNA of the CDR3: TGTGCCACCAGCAGGGAAAGGGGGACAGGCTCCTACGAGCAGTACTTC.